These T cell receptor beta chains were read from a single sample in a study of T cell changes during pregnancy in multiple sclerosis. Using immunoSEQ multiplex PCR, the repertoire was profiled, and TCRdb retains in-frame clones only, with some absent. The data show about 71,000 clones, about 92% seen once. The sequences come from peripheral blood, collected in the third trimester of pregnancy. The receptors shown here come from a female donor with multiple sclerosis, enrolled in a pregnancy study. Each CDR3 is given with its conserved first and last residue. Fields, in order: V gene, clone size, J gene, D gene, CDR3 DNA, CDR3 protein. A D gene is named only where the DNA matches it firmly. Clone sizes are given selectively: once, few, many, or a class where the clone is expanded.

TRBV29-1	-	TRBJ2-3	TRBD2	TGCAGCGCTCGCGGCAAGACTAGCGGGGACACAGATACGCAGTATTTT	CSARGKTSGDTDTQYF
TRBV7-9	-	TRBJ2-6	-	TGTGCCAGCAGCTCCCTTGCTGACAGCCTCTCTGGGGCCAACGTCCTGACTTTC	CASSSLADSLSGANVLTF
TRBV30	few	TRBJ1-1	-	TGTGCCTGGGACAGGATGAACACTGAAGCTTTCTTT	CAWDRMNTEAFF
TRBV2	once	TRBJ2-7	TRBD2	TGTGCCAGCAGTGAGGGCGGGACTAGGGTCTACGAGCAGTACTTC	CASSEGGTRVYEQYF
TRBV9	-	TRBJ1-4	-	TGTGCCAGCAGCCGAACTACAGGGTTCGGTGAAAAACTGTTTTTT	CASSRTTGFGEKLFF
TRBV6-1	-	TRBJ2-7	-	TGTGCCAGCAGTGGGGAGCTCCTCACCTACGAGCAGTACTTC	CASSGELLTYEQYF
TRBV5-1	-	TRBJ1-1	TRBD1	TGCGCCAGCAGGGTGACAGGGGATTTAAACACTGAAGCTTTCTTT	CASRVTGDLNTEAFF
TRBV4-3	once	TRBJ2-1	TRBD2	TGCGCCAGCAGCTTTGAGACTAGCGGGAGTTTCGTCAATGAGCAGTTCTTC	CASSFETSGSFVNEQFF
TRBV10-3	-	TRBJ1-1	TRBD1	TGTGCCAACGACCCGGGACAGGGAATTTATGTTGATCCTGAAGCTTTCTTT	CANDPGQGIYVDPEAFF
TRBV28	few	TRBJ2-3	TRBD2	TGTGCCAGCAGTCCGCGGACTAGCGGGGCTTTACTCACAGATACGCAGTATTTT	CASSPRTSGALLTDTQYF
TRBV6-1	-	TRBJ2-1	TRBD2	TGTGCCAGCCGATCCGGGACTAGCTACAATGAGCAGTTCTTC	CASRSGTSYNEQFF
TRBV19	-	TRBJ2-7	TRBD1	TGTGCCAGTAGTATACGACAGGGGAGCGGCGAGCAGTACTTC	CASSIRQGSGEQYF
TRBV19	once	TRBJ2-7	-	TGTGCCAGTAGTATTCCGGGAAGGTCCTACGAGCAGTACTTC	CASSIPGRSYEQYF
TRBV6-5	-	TRBJ2-3	TRBD1	TGTGCCAGCAGTTACAGGGGGCAGAGTGCAGATACGCAGTATTTT	CASSYRGQSADTQYF
TRBV5-1	-	TRBJ1-1	-	TGCGCCAGCAGCGGAGGACAGACGAACACTGAAGCTTTCTTT	CASSGGQTNTEAFF
TRBV7-3	once	TRBJ1-1	-	TGTGCCAGCAGCCCAGGATTGGGCACTGAAGCTTTCTTT	CASSPGLGTEAFF
TRBV5-1	-	TRBJ1-1	TRBD1	TGCGCCAGCAGCTTGGGGGGGACAGCGAACACTGAAGCTTTCTTT	CASSLGGTANTEAFF
TRBV10-3	-	TRBJ1-1	-	TGTGCCATCAGTGAGACGGGAGGAACTGAAGCTTTCTTT	CAISETGGTEAFF
TRBV7-2	-	TRBJ2-7	-	TGTGCCAGCAGCTTAGTACAGGGCAACTTCGAGCAGTACTTC	CASSLVQGNFEQYF
TRBV7-2	-	TRBJ2-7	-	TGTGCCAGCAGCCTCAGCTCCTACGAGCAGTACTTC	CASSLSSYEQYF
TRBV10-3	-	TRBJ2-3	TRBD2	TGTGCCATCAGGCGACTAGCGGGAGGGGGTGAAACAGATACGCAGTATTTT	CAIRRLAGGGETDTQYF
TRBV19	-	TRBJ2-1	TRBD1	TGTGCCAGTAGTATAGGAGGGACAGCCCCACCCGATGAGCAGTTCTTC	CASSIGGTAPPDEQFF
TRBV6-5	-	TRBJ2-7	-	TGTGCCAGCAGTTACGAAATGGACAGCTTCTACGAGCAGTACTTC	CASSYEMDSFYEQYF
TRBV19	-	TRBJ2-1	TRBD2	TGTGCCAGTAGTATGCCAAAATTAGGACTAGCGGGAGGGGGTAATGAGCAGTTCTTC	CASSMPKLGLAGGGNEQFF
TRBV6-5	-	TRBJ2-5	TRBD2	TGTGCCAGCAGCTTCCTAGCGGGAGAGACCCAGTACTTC	CASSFLAGETQYF
TRBV21-1	-	TRBJ2-7	-	TGTGCCAGCAGCAAAGAGGGCACAGGGGGCGGCGAGCAGTACTTC	CASSKEGTGGGEQYF
TRBV21-1	-	TRBJ2-1	-	TGTGCCAGCAGAACAGGGGACAATGAGCAGTTCTTC	CASRTGDNEQFF
TRBV5-1	once	TRBJ2-3	TRBD2	TGCGCCAGCAGCTTGCGAACTAGCGTCACAGATACGCAGTATTTT	CASSLRTSVTDTQYF
TRBV5-5	-	TRBJ1-4	-	TGTGCCAGCAGCCCCCCTCCGGGGGGCACTAATGAAAAACTGTTTTTT	CASSPPPGGTNEKLFF
TRBV6-6	-	TRBJ1-5	-	TGTGCCAGCACCCCAGCGACAGCTAGCAATCAGCCCCAGCATTTT	CASTPATASNQPQHF
TRBV9	-	TRBJ1-2	-	TGTGCCAGCAGCAAACCCTGGGCGGGGGAACGGAACGGCTACACCTTC	CASSKPWAGERNGYTF